These 13 T cell receptor beta chains share one sample of origin, sequenced in a study of T cell changes during pregnancy in multiple sclerosis. Repertoires were generated with immunoSEQ multiplex PCR, while TCRdb's copy carries only in-frame clones and drops some. Of around 40,000 clones listed, about 91% are singletons. Material: CD4+ T cells from peripheral blood mononuclear cells, obtained in the first trimester of pregnancy. These receptors came from a female donor with multiple sclerosis, enrolled in a pregnancy study.

In this sample, this clone turned up a few times. This sequence joins TRBV5-1 and TRBJ2-7; unclear D gene. CDR1 and CDR2 from the germline V gene are SGHRS and YFSETQ. The CDR3 totals 15 residues. With 0 bases removed from V and 2 bases from J, the gap between germline ends came to 12 bases. CDR3 amino acids: CASSLGLVRPYEQYF. The DNA for the CDR3 is TGCGCCAGCAGCTTGGGACTTGTGAGGCCCTACGAGCAGTACTTC.

CDR3 DNA sequence: TGCGCCAGCAGTGTAACACAGGGGGCTTACAATGAGCAGTTCTTC. Encoded protein: CASSVTQGAYNEQFF. The rearrangement links TRBV10-2 to TRBJ2-1; TRBD1 matches at 9 bases. Unmatched junction bases numbered 5, after V lost 4 bases and J lost 4 bases. The germline V gene has CDR1 WSHSY and CDR2 SAAADI. The CDR3 covers 15 residues.

The chain uses TRBV5-1 and TRBJ2-3; 8 bases match TRBD1. CDR1 is SGHRS, CDR2 YFSETQ, per germline. The CDR3 has 15 residues. J lost 0 bases, V lost 5 bases, and 5 bases had no gene match. The CDR3 DNA reads TGCGCCAGCAGTCACGACAGGGGAAGCACAGATACGCAGTATTTT. Its translation: CASSHDRGSTDTQYF.

The chain combines TRBV19 with TRBJ2-7; 12 positions match TRBD1. The trim removed 0 bases at V and 3 bases at J, leaving 12 bases unmatched. This CDR3 is 19 amino acids long. Germline V gene sequence: CDR1 LNHDA, CDR2 SQIVND (reference sequence). The CDR3 region is CASSIDMAYGTGGNYEQYF. CDR3 nucleotides: TGTGCCAGTAGTATAGATATGGCGTACGGGACAGGGGGCAACTACGAGCAGTACTTC.

The chain employs TRBV7-2 and TRBJ2-7; 9 nucleotides line up with TRBD2. The junction had 6 bases not matched to a gene; V was cut back by 5 bases and J by 4 bases. CDR3 length: 14 amino acids. CDR1 and CDR2 from the germline V gene are SGHTA and FQGNSA. The CDR3 loop reads CASSISGSLYEQYF. CDR3 nucleotides: TGTGCCAGCAGCATTAGCGGGAGTTTGTACGAGCAGTACTTC.

The J gene is TRBJ1-1, the V gene TRBV5-5; D is possibly TRBD1 (6 bases). CDR1 is SGHKS and CDR2 is YYEKEE in the germline V gene (reference sequence). Trimming stripped 3 bases from V and 4 bases from J, with 13 bases between. The CDR3 sequence is 14 residues long. CDR3 sequence reads: CASSSNRAGTEAFF. The CDR3 coding sequence is TGTGCCAGCAGCTCCAACAGGGCGGGCACTGAAGCTTTCTTT. The full variable domain, its missing parts supplied by reference TRBV5-5 and TRBJ1-1, is DAGVTQSPTHLIKTRGQQVTLRCSPISGHKSVSWYQQVLGQGPQFIFQYYEKEERGRGNFPDRFSARQFPNYSSELNVNALLLGDSALYLCASSSNRAGTEAFFGQGTRLTVV.

This rearrangement joins TRBV7-9 to TRBJ2-7; 8 bases are a match to TRBD1. The CDR3 covers 12 residues. Germline CDR1 reads SEHNR; CDR2 reads FQNEAQ (reference sequence). J was trimmed by 4 bases and V by 5 bases; bases with no gene match: 1. The DNA for the CDR3 is TGTGCCAGCAGCCGGACAGGGTACGAGCAGTACTTC. Its protein is CASSRTGYEQYF.

V gene TRBV7-7 combines with J gene TRBJ2-2, with a weak D call TRBD1 (7 bases). This CDR3 is 16 amino acids long. Germline CDR1 is SSHAT and CDR2 is FNYEAQ (reference sequence). V was clipped by 5 bases and J by 2 bases, with 15 bases between them. The CDR3 region has the DNA TGTGCCAGCAGCGCAGGCCAGGGGGGAAACACCGGGGAGCTGTTTTTT. Encoded protein: CASSAGQGGNTGELFF.

The V and J genes are TRBV19 and TRBJ2-1, with a weak D call TRBD2 (6 bases). CDR3 length: 19 amino acids. The V gene's germline CDR1 is LNHDA and CDR2 SQIVND (reference sequence). Deletions cut 5 bases from V and 0 bases from J, with 23 bases between. CDR3 DNA: TGTGCCAGTAGTCCCGCCGGCCCGGGACTTAGAACCTCCTACAATGAGCAGTTCTTC. This codes for CASSPAGPGLRTSYNEQFF.

The CDR3 region has the DNA TGTGCCAGCAGCTTATCGGGGGGGACGGTCACCGGGGAGCTGTTTTTT. This gives the protein CASSLSGGTVTGELFF. The chain couples TRBV7-6 to TRBJ2-2, with 8 bases identical to TRBD2. Unmatched junction bases numbered 6, after V lost 2 bases and J lost 4 bases. The CDR3 is 16 amino acids. Germline V lookup: CDR1 SGHVS, CDR2 FNYEAQ.

This clone was detected only once. The chain employs TRBV10-2 and TRBJ1-4; no reliable D call. The CDR3 is 12 residues long. Trimming took off 3 bases at V and 6 bases at J, with 5 bases between the two ends. Germline-derived CDR1 and CDR2 are WSHSY and SAAADI. CDR3 nucleotides: TGCGCCAGCAGTGACAGTTATGAAAAACTGTTTTTT. Translated: CASSDSYEKLFF.

This chain connects TRBV28 to TRBJ2-7; TRBD2 aligns across 8 bases. The CDR3 runs to 14 residues. V trimming: 10 bases; J trimming: 1 base; junction bases outside the gene matches: 9. Germline V gene data show CDR1 as MDHEN and CDR2 as SYDVKM. The chain's CDR3 is CATITGGGSYEQYF. The CDR3, as DNA: TGTGCCACCATTACGGGGGGGGGATCCTACGAGCAGTACTTC.

The chain has TRBV5-1 and TRBJ2-7; D is perhaps TRBD1 (6 bases). Germline CDR1 SGHRS, CDR2 YFSETQ. V was clipped by 2 bases and J by 1 base, with 7 bases between them. The CDR3 extends over 13 amino acids. The CDR3 DNA sequence: TGCGCCAGCAGCTTTGACAGGTCCTACGAGCAGTACTTC. Translating gives CASSFDRSYEQYF.